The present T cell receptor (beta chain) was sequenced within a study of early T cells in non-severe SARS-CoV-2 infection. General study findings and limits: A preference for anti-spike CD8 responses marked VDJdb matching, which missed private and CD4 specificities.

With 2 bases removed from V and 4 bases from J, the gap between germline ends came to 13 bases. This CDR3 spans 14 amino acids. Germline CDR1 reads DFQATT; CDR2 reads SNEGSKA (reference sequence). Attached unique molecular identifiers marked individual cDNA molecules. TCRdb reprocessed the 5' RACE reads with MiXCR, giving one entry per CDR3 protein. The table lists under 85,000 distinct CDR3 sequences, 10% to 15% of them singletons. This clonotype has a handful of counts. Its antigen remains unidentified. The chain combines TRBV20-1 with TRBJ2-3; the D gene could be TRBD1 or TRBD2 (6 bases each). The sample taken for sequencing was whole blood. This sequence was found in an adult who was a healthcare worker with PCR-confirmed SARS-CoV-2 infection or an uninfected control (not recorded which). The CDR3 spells CSARRGAEADTQYF. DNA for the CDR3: TGCAGTGCTAGAAGGGGGGCCGAGGCAGATACGCAGTATTTT.